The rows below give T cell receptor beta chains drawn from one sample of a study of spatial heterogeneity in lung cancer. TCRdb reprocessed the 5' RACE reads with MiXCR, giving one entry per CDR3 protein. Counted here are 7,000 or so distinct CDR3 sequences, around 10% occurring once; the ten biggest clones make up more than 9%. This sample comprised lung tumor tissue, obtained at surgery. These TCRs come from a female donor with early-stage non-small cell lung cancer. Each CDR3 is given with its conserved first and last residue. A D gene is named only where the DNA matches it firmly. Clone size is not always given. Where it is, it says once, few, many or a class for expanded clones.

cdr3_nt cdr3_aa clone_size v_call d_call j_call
TGTGCCAGCAGCTTGGCCGGGACAGGGGCCGGGCCCCAGCATTTT CASSLAGTGAGPQHF many TRBV5-6 TRBD1 TRBJ1-5
TGTGCCAGCAGTTTGAAAGAGAACTATGGCTACACCTTC CASSLKENYGYTF medium-sized TRBV12-3/TRBV12-4 . TRBJ1-2
TGCAGTGCTAGTCGAACTAGCGGTTCCTACGAGCAGTACTTC CSASRTSGSYEQYF medium-sized TRBV20-1 TRBD2 TRBJ2-7
TGTGCCAGCAGTTTCTGGGACAATGAGCAGTTCTTC CASSFWDNEQFF . TRBV12-3/TRBV12-4 . TRBJ2-1
TGTGCCAGCAGCTTAGGGGGGACAGTAGACATGAACACTGAAGCTTTCTTT CASSLGGTVDMNTEAFF many TRBV11-3 TRBD1 TRBJ1-1
TGTGCCAGCAGCCAAGATGAGACAGGGAGTAATGAAAAACTGTTTTTT CASSQDETGSNEKLFF . TRBV4-2 TRBD1 TRBJ1-4
TGTGCCAGCAGCTTAGGAGCGGGACTAGCGGGCGTAGATACGCAGTATTTT CASSLGAGLAGVDTQYF few TRBV7-2 TRBD2 TRBJ2-3
TGCGCCAGCAGCCGGGGGACAGGGGAAGACTGCGAGCAGTACTTC CASSRGTGEDCEQYF . TRBV5-1 TRBD1 TRBJ2-7
TGCAGTGCCTCACCGGGTAGCACAGATACGCAGTATTTT CSASPGSTDTQYF . TRBV20-1 . TRBJ2-3
TGTGCCAGCAGAACCGGGACGTTTTCCAATGGCTACACCTTC CASRTGTFSNGYTF many TRBV28 . TRBJ1-2
TGTGCCAGCAGCCCCCCCAACACCGGGGAGCTGTTTTTT CASSPPNTGELFF few TRBV5-6 . TRBJ2-2
TGTGCCAGCTCACGGGGACAGGATCTATGGGCTTTCTTT CASSRGQDLWAFF medium-sized TRBV18 TRBD1 TRBJ1-1
TGTGCCAGCAGCTATGGACTAGCGGGAGATCAAGATACGCAGTATTTT CASSYGLAGDQDTQYF . TRBV9 TRBD2 TRBJ2-3
TGTGCCAGCAGCCTTACCAAGGGAAAACTGTTTTTT CASSLTKGKLFF few TRBV7-6 . TRBJ1-4
TGTGCCACCAAAGGGGGCGGGGCGAGTTTAGGAGAGACCCAGTACTTC CATKGGGASLGETQYF . TRBV15 . TRBJ2-5
TGTGCCAGCAGCCTCCCAACAGGGCTCCACAACATTCAGTACTTC CASSLPTGLHNIQYF few TRBV6-6 . TRBJ2-4
TGCGCCAGCAGTGAGTCGGGGGCGCTCAGCACAGATACGCAGTATTTT CASSESGALSTDTQYF medium-sized TRBV10-2 . TRBJ2-3
TGTGCCAGCTCATCCTCCGGGACGGCAAATTCACCCCTCCACTTT CASSSSGTANSPLHF many TRBV18 . TRBJ1-6
TGCGCCAGCAGCCAAGATCTTAAACTGGACTACTACGAGCAGTACTTC CASSQDLKLDYYEQYF many TRBV4-1 . TRBJ2-7
TGTGCCAGCCTCAGGCAAAGCAACACTGAAGCTTTCTTT CASLRQSNTEAFF few TRBV18 . TRBJ1-1
TGCGCCAGCAGCTTGGCGCTCGGACACGCCGGTGAGCAGTTCTTC CASSLALGHAGEQFF . TRBV5-1 . TRBJ2-1
TGTGCCAGCAGCATCGGCCGTGGGGCCAACGTCCTGACTTTC CASSIGRGANVLTF . TRBV9 . TRBJ2-6
TGTGCCAGCAGTGAAACAGGGACCAATGAAAAACTGTTTTTT CASSETGTNEKLFF medium-sized TRBV28 . TRBJ1-4
TGTGCCAGCAGCTTAGAGGCCAGGCAGTCTGGCTACACCTTC CASSLEARQSGYTF many TRBV7-9 . TRBJ1-2
TGTGCCAGCTCACGGGACAGGGGTGGTTCACCCCTCCACTTT CASSRDRGGSPLHF . TRBV18 TRBD1 TRBJ1-6
TGCGCCAGCAGTTCGGTTGGTTCAACTGAAGCTTTCTTT CASSSVGSTEAFF medium-sized TRBV5-1 . TRBJ1-1
TGTGCCAGCAGCTTAGTCTCTAGCCCCCAAGAGACCCAGTACTTC CASSLVSSPQETQYF . TRBV7-2 . TRBJ2-5
TGCGCCAGCAGCTCCCAGGGGGCTGGAGCCAAAAACATTCAGTACTTC CASSSQGAGAKNIQYF . TRBV5-1 TRBD1 TRBJ2-4
TGTGCCAGCACCGGGACAGGCTTCACATATGGCTACACCTTC CASTGTGFTYGYTF . TRBV2 TRBD1 TRBJ1-2
TGTGCCAGCCTTACCCGGATTGGGGGGCTCAGGACCTATGGCTACACCTTC CASLTRIGGLRTYGYTF many TRBV28 . TRBJ1-2
TGTGCCAGCAGCCCGGACAGGGGACGGTCTGGGGCCAACGTCCTGACTTTC CASSPDRGRSGANVLTF . TRBV3-1 TRBD1 TRBJ2-6
TGTGCCAGCAGCCAACCCAGGGTCACAGATACGCAGTATTTT CASSQPRVTDTQYF . TRBV4-2 . TRBJ2-3
TGCGCCAGCAGTGAGAGGAGTAGGGGTGAGCAGTTCTTC CASSERSRGEQFF few TRBV10-1 . TRBJ2-1
TGTGCCAGCAGCCGCACTAGCGCGAACACCGGGGAGCTGTTTTTT CASSRTSANTGELFF once TRBV7-2 TRBD2 TRBJ2-2
TGTGCCAGCAGCTTGAAAAGGGTCGAGCAGTGCTTC CASSLKRVEQCF . TRBV5-6 . TRBJ2-7
TGTGCCAGCAGTGAATTAGTGGAGCAGTACTTC CASSELVEQYF few TRBV25-1 . TRBJ2-7
TGTGCCAGCTCACCACTAGGTACAGATACGCAGTATTTT CASSPLGTDTQYF . TRBV18 . TRBJ2-3
TGTGCCAGCAGACCCAAACCGAACACTGAAGCTTTCTTT CASRPKPNTEAFF . TRBV6-2/TRBV6-3 . TRBJ1-1
TGCGCCAGCAGCCAACAGCTTTATAGCAATCAGCCCCAGCATTTT CASSQQLYSNQPQHF . TRBV4-1 . TRBJ1-5
TGTGCCAGCAGCCCGCCCGCCGGGGAGCTGTTTTTT CASSPPAGELFF few TRBV9 . TRBJ2-2
TGCAGTGCTCACTGGACAGGATTTGAGCAGTACTTC CSAHWTGFEQYF few TRBV20-1 TRBD1 TRBJ2-7
TGTGCCAGCCTCTGGGGGGGGAACACTGAAGCTTTCTTT CASLWGGNTEAFF medium-sized TRBV28 . TRBJ1-1
TGTGCCAGCAGCCAGGGACTTAGCTCCTACGAGCAGTACTTC CASSQGLSSYEQYF few TRBV5-6 . TRBJ2-7
TGTGCCATAAGACAGAACTCTGGAAACACCATATATTTT CAIRQNSGNTIYF . TRBV10-3 . TRBJ1-3
TGTGCCAGCAGCTTAATCGGGGGGGCAGGCACAGATACGCAGTATTTT CASSLIGGAGTDTQYF few TRBV7-9 TRBD2 TRBJ2-3
TGTGCCAGCAGCGTAGCCCCTGAGCAGACGAACACCGGGGAGCTGTTTTTT CASSVAPEQTNTGELFF . TRBV9 . TRBJ2-2
TGCAGTGCTGCCCAGAGGGCAGATACGCAGTATTTT CSAAQRADTQYF . TRBV20-1 . TRBJ2-3
TGTGCCAGTAGTCGAGGGGACAGCACAGATACGCAGTATTTT CASSRGDSTDTQYF medium-sized TRBV19 . TRBJ2-3
TGCGCCAGCAGCTTTTTGGGACAGCAACAAGAGACCCAGTACTTC CASSFLGQQQETQYF many TRBV5-1 TRBD1 TRBJ2-5
TGCGCCAGCAGCTTGAATAGACAGGACTCTGGCTACACCTTC CASSLNRQDSGYTF once TRBV5-1 . TRBJ1-2
TGCAGTGCTAGAGAGGACAGAGAAGCTTTCTTT CSAREDREAFF . TRBV20-1 . TRBJ1-1
TGTGCCAGCAGTTACCCACAGGGGGCGGCCAGCGAGCAGTACTTC CASSYPQGAASEQYF few TRBV28 TRBD1 TRBJ2-7
TGTGCCAGCAGCTATCCGGACCGTAATGAAAAACTGTTTTTT CASSYPDRNEKLFF . TRBV5-4 . TRBJ1-4
TGTGCCAGCAGTGAAGTACAGGGCTACGAGCAGTACTTC CASSEVQGYEQYF medium-sized TRBV6-1 . TRBJ2-7
TGCAGTGCTACCCGGACTAGCGGGGGTTACGAGCAGTACTTC CSATRTSGGYEQYF . TRBV20-1 TRBD2 TRBJ2-7
TGTGCCAGCAGCCAAGTGGGCCTGGCGGGGGGGCCAGATACGCAGTATTTT CASSQVGLAGGPDTQYF . TRBV3-1 TRBD2 TRBJ2-3